The TCR beta chain described here comes from a study of blood T cell repertoires in COVID-19. This table comes from immunoSEQ multiplex PCR, and its TCRdb copy is limited to in-frame clones, with some not included. The table includes some 270,000 clones, 84% detected once. Per the germline V gene, CDR1 is SGHTA and CDR2 is FQGNSA. Trimming cost V 7 bases and J 2 bases, with 5 bases left between them. The CDR3 covers 11 residues. The source of this sequence is a person between 70 and 80 years old with COVID-19, enrolled during active disease. The chain couples TRBV7-2 to TRBJ2-5, with D unresolved. Sequenced material: peripheral blood. CDR3 nucleotide sequence: TGTGCCAGCACCCAACAAGAGACCCAGTACTTC. It translates to CASTQQETQYF.